The source of this T cell receptor beta chain is a study of CD8 T cells in ankylosing spondylitis. This CDR3 is 12 amino acids long. The germline CDR1 and CDR2 sequences are SNHLY and FYNNEI. Trimming pared 6 bases from V and 3 bases from J, leaving 8 bases between. Making use of molecular barcodes, quantitative 5'-RACE generated TCR beta libraries. MiXCR, run by TCRdb on the 5' RACE reads, gives a single entry per CDR3 protein. The sample contains a few hundred thousand distinct CDR3 sequences, 20% to 25% of which appear only once. Specimen: blood, either unsorted or a sorted T cell fraction (not recorded which). The sequence was collected from a male donor with ankylosing spondylitis or in good health (not recorded which). The chain uses TRBV2 and TRBJ1-1; D remains ambiguous. The CDR3 sequence: CASSGRDTEAFF. The CDR3 DNA reads TGTGCCAGCAGCGGACGGGACACTGAAGCTTTCTTT.